What follows are 9 T cell receptor beta chains derived from one specimen sequenced in a study of blood T cell repertoires in COVID-19. Data came from immunoSEQ multiplex PCR; TCRdb stores just in-frame clones and leaves some out. The repertoire holds 120,000 or so clones, with about 79% as singletons. Material for sequencing was peripheral blood. The receptors were sampled from a woman in her sixties or seventies with acute or convalescent COVID-19.

The chain couples TRBV15 to TRBJ2-1; 8 nucleotides line up with TRBD2. The CDR3 is made up of 15 amino acids. The germline gives CDR1 LNHNV, CDR2 YYDKDF (reference sequence). With V trimmed by 5 bases and J by 8 bases, 11 bases remained unmatched. The CDR3 bases are TGTGCCACCAGCCGGCGGGGGGCATCTAACGATGAGCAGTTCTTC. Translation: CATSRRGASNDEQFF.

The CDR3 loop is CASSPRGGNTGELFF. The CDR3, as DNA: TGTGCCAGCAGCCCCCGGGGGGGGAACACCGGGGAGCTGTTTTTT. V usage is TRBV3-1 (or the pseudogene TRBV3-2) and J usage is TRBJ2-2; 8 bases are shared with TRBD2. This CDR3 comprises 15 residues. V lost 4 bases to trimming and J lost 1 base; unmatched junction nucleotides: 2. CDR1 LGHDT and CDR2 YNNKEL come from the germline V gene (reference sequence).

This chain's CDR3 is CAMVGGLTYNSPLHF. The CDR3 DNA sequence: TGTGCAATGGTGGGAGGGCTGACCTATAATTCACCCCTCCACTTT. The genes are TRBV12-2 and TRBJ1-6. TRBV12-2 is a known pseudogene. The CDR3 contains 15 residues.

The rearrangement links TRBV7-2 to TRBJ1-6; D is uncertain. Trimming removed 2 bases at V and 8 bases at J, with 13 bases between. This CDR3 is built from 15 residues. The germline V gene encodes CDR1 SGHTA and CDR2 FQGNSA. The DNA for the CDR3 is TGTGCCAGCAGCTTACCGCCGATACAGCATTCACCCCTCCACTTT. Translation gives CASSLPPIQHSPLHF.

This sequence joins TRBV5-6 and TRBJ2-3, with D perhaps matching TRBD2 (6 bases). V gave up 2 bases and J gave up 5 bases, with 12 bases separating them. There are 14 residues in the CDR3. CDR1 is SGHDT and CDR2 is YYEEEE in the germline V gene. The CDR3 reads CASSFRDSGDTQYF. CDR3 DNA sequence: TGTGCCAGCAGCTTTCGGGACTCCGGAGATACGCAGTATTTT.

This sequence joins TRBV9 and TRBJ1-2; 11 bases are shared with TRBD1. With V trimmed by 4 bases and J by 8 bases, 10 bases remained unmatched. The CDR3 is made up of 15 amino acids. Germline V gene lookup returns CDR1 SGDLS and CDR2 YYNGEE. CDR3 sequence reads: CASSPARDRGKGYTF. CDR3 nucleotides: TGTGCCAGCAGCCCAGCCCGGGACAGGGGGAAAGGCTACACCTTC.

V gene TRBV2 combines with J gene TRBJ2-5, with 9 bases matching TRBD2. The CDR3 spans 15 residues. Germline CDR1 SNHLY, CDR2 FYNNEI. V lost 2 bases, J lost 3 bases, and 4 bases stayed unmatched. The CDR3 sequence is CASSELGGGEETQYF. CDR3 bases: TGTGCCAGCAGTGAACTCGGCGGGGGGGAAGAGACCCAGTACTTC.

CDR3 DNA sequence: TGTGCCTGGAGTCGGGCAGGGGTCTTTGCTAACTATGGCTACACCTTC. Translation: CAWSRAGVFANYGYTF. The chain links TRBV30 to TRBJ1-2; TRBD1 is a possible D gene (6 bases). CDR1 and CDR2 from the germline V gene are GTSNPN and SVGIG (reference sequence). The CDR3 has 16 amino acids. V was shortened by 2 bases and J by 0 bases, with 16 bases between the two germline ends.

The chain employs TRBV15 and TRBJ1-4, with D possibly matching TRBD1 (5 bases). The CDR3 has 14 residues. V lost 3 bases and J 8 bases, leaving 13 bases between the germline ends. Germline V CDR1 and CDR2: LNHNV, YYDKDF (reference sequence). Written as DNA, the CDR3 is TGTGCCACCAGCAGGGGAGGGGCGGAAGAAAAACTGTTTTTT. Translation: CATSRGGAEEKLFF.